A single sample is the source of the 31 T cell receptor beta chains below, sequenced in a study of OX40 agonist ivuxolimab in advanced cancers. The method was the immunoSEQ multiplex PCR assay. TCRdb took over this immuneACCESS table, retaining in-frame rearrangements with V and J assigned. Such tables are incomplete; in checked studies, under half of the missing clones stem from an unresolved V gene, and the remainder is unexplained. In this sample the table shows about 71,000 clones, roughly nine tenths of which occur a single time. The ten largest clones represent approximately 1% of the sample. This specimen was CD4+ or CD8+ T cells sorted from blood, taken in a trial of the OX40 agonist ivuxolimab. These receptors originate from an adult with an advanced solid tumor such as melanoma, head and neck, liver or kidney cancer.

The J gene is TRBJ1-3, the V gene TRBV6-5, with TRBD1 matching 10 bases. The germline CDR1 and CDR2 sequences are MNHEY and SVGAGI. The CDR3 is 16 amino acids. Germline trimming cut 0 bases from V and 8 bases from J; bases unmatched to any gene: 7. CDR3 nucleotide sequence: TGTGCCAGCAGTTACTCGAGGGGACAGGGGAGGGACACCATATATTTT. It is translated as CASSYSRGQGRDTIYF.

The rearrangement joins TRBV19 to TRBJ2-5; TRBD2 might be the D (6 bases). Trimming removed 5 bases at V and 5 bases at J, with 15 bases between. This CDR3 has 14 amino acids. Germline assignment: CDR1 LNHDA and CDR2 SQIVND (reference sequence). The CDR3 bases are TGTGCCAGTAGTGGGCGGGATCGTCAGGAGACCCAGTACTTC. Amino acid sequence: CASSGRDRQETQYF. Filled out from reference TRBV19 and TRBJ2-5, the complete variable domain reads DGGITQSPKYLFRKEGQNVTLSCEQNLNHDAMYWYRQDPGQGLRLIYYSQIVNDFQKGDIAEGYSVSREKKESFPLTVTSAQKNPTAFYLCASSGRDRQETQYFGPGTRLLVL.

The gene calls are TRBV5-4 and TRBJ2-1, with D possibly TRBD1 on 5 matching bases. CDR1 SGHNT and CDR2 YYREEE come from the germline V gene (reference sequence). This CDR3 has 15 amino acids. Trimming cost V 0 bases and J 7 bases, with 14 bases left between them. CDR3 amino acids: CASSLDGHIGNEQFF. The CDR3 DNA follows: TGTGCCAGCAGCTTGGATGGACACATCGGGAATGAGCAGTTCTTC. Variable domain in full (rest from reference TRBV5-4 and TRBJ2-1): ETGVTQSPTHLIKTRGQQVTLRCSSQSGHNTVSWYQQALGQGPQFIFQYYREEENGRGNFPPRFSGLQFPNYSSELNVNALELDDSALYLCASSLDGHIGNEQFFGPGTRLTVL.

Points on this clone: The sample carries other DNA sequences with the same CDR3. The V call is TRBV18, the J call TRBJ2-7; D not certain. CDR3 length equals 13 residues. Germline CDR1 is KGHSH and CDR2 is LQKENI. Trimming removed 0 bases from V and 3 bases from J, with 6 bases in between. CDR3 loop: CASSPPGGYEQYF. CDR3 bases: TGTGCCAGCTCACCACCAGGCGGCTACGAGCAGTACTTC.

This chain connects TRBV10-3 to TRBJ2-5; 11 bases are a match to TRBD2. Germline assignment: CDR1 ENHRY and CDR2 SYGVKD. The CDR3 sequence is 15 residues long. Trimming at V came to 4 bases and at J to 2 bases, leaving 3 bases not matched to a gene. CDR3 nucleotide sequence: TGTGCCATCAGTGGTAGACTAGCGGGGCAAGAGACCCAGTACTTC. This sequence encodes CAISGRLAGQETQYF.

This chain joins TRBV18 and TRBJ2-5; D may match TRBD1 or TRBD2 (5 bases each). V lost 5 bases, J lost 1 base, and 11 bases lay in between. Germline loops: CDR1 KGHSH, CDR2 LQKENI. The CDR3 has 14 amino acids. In nucleotides, the CDR3 is TGTGCCAGCTCAAACCGGGACGGCCAAGAGACCCAGTACTTC. Amino acids: CASSNRDGQETQYF.

The chain couples TRBV7-2 to TRBJ1-2; tentative D call: TRBD1 (5 bases). CDR1 is SGHTA, CDR2 FQGNSA, per germline. The CDR3 is made up of 13 amino acids. Trimming left V 5 bases short and J 4 bases short, with 11 bases between. The CDR3 DNA is TGTGCCAGCAGCCGTTGGGGCGGCTATGGCTACACCTTC. This codes for CASSRWGGYGYTF.

The chain couples TRBV9 to TRBJ2-2, with D unresolved. Germline assignment: CDR1 SGDLS and CDR2 YYNGEE. Trimming took off 1 base at V and 6 bases at J, with 4 bases between the two ends. The CDR3 is 12 amino acids. Written as DNA, the CDR3 is TGTGCCAGCAGCGTAAACGCCGGGGAGCTGTTTTTT. Residues: CASSVNAGELFF.

The chain employs TRBV5-4 and TRBJ2-5, with a possible D match to TRBD2 (7 bases). V was pared by 0 bases and J by 5 bases, with 8 bases between. CDR3 length: 13 residues. Germline assignment: CDR1 SGHNT and CDR2 YYREEE (reference sequence). This CDR3 reads CASSLAGGETQYF. As DNA, the CDR3 is TGTGCCAGCAGCTTGGCGGGGGGCGAGACCCAGTACTTC. Drawing the rest from reference TRBV5-4 and TRBJ2-5, the complete variable domain is ETGVTQSPTHLIKTRGQQVTLRCSSQSGHNTVSWYQQALGQGPQFIFQYYREEENGRGNFPPRFSGLQFPNYSSELNVNALELDDSALYLCASSLAGGETQYFGPGTRLLVL.

On this clone itself: Other nucleotide sequences in the sample specify the same CDR3. CDR3 sequence (DNA): TGTGCCTGGAGTCCGGGACTCTTGGCTAACTATGGCTACACCTTC. Translation gives CAWSPGLLANYGYTF. The gene calls are TRBV30 and TRBJ1-2; D might be TRBD1 (5 bases). The germline CDR1 and CDR2 sequences are GTSNPN and SVGIG (reference sequence). The CDR3 covers 15 residues. With 2 bases removed from V and 0 bases from J, the gap between germline ends came to 13 bases.

This clone has a single count. The J gene is TRBJ1-1, the V gene TRBV7-8, with TRBD1 as a possible D gene (6 bases). Germline values: CDR1 SGHVS, CDR2 FQNEAQ. V was clipped by 5 bases and J by 0 bases, with 13 bases between them. This CDR3 has 15 residues. The CDR3: CASSPQQGLNTEAFF. CDR3 nucleotide sequence: TGTGCCAGCAGCCCCCAACAGGGCCTGAACACTGAAGCTTTCTTT.

This clone was seen just once. The rearrangement uses TRBV7-2 and TRBJ2-5, with 13 bases aligning to TRBD2. The germline CDR1 and CDR2 sequences are SGHTA and FQGNSA. The CDR3 loop spans 15 amino acids. Trimming took 4 bases from V and 4 from J; bases not matched to a gene: 3. CDR3 bases: TGTGCCAGCAGCTCCAGGACTAGCGGGAGAGAGACCCAGTACTTC. It is translated as CASSSRTSGRETQYF.

The chain has TRBV19 and TRBJ1-2; 7 bases map to TRBD1. Trimming took 8 bases from V and 4 from J; bases not matched to a gene: 10. The germline V gene has CDR1 LNHDA and CDR2 SQIVND (reference sequence). The CDR3 loop spans 14 amino acids. The CDR3 region is CASSRQGVGYGYTF. The CDR3 nucleotides read TGTGCCAGTTCTAGACAGGGTGTAGGCTATGGCTACACCTTC. Filled out from reference TRBV19 and TRBJ1-2, the complete variable domain reads DGGITQSPKYLFRKEGQNVTLSCEQNLNHDAMYWYRQDPGQGLRLIYYSQIVNDFQKGDIAEGYSVSREKKESFPLTVTSAQKNPTAFYLCASSRQGVGYGYTFGSGTRLTVV.

CDR3 residues: CASSPEVEGQTQYF. CDR3 in DNA: TGCGCCAGCAGCCCAGAGGTAGAGGGGCAGACCCAGTACTTC. The chain joins TRBV5-1 to TRBJ2-5; the D gene could be TRBD1 or TRBD2 (5 bases each). Germline assignment: CDR1 SGHRS and CDR2 YFSETQ. Trimming took off 4 bases at V and 6 bases at J, with 16 bases between the two ends. The CDR3 loop spans 14 amino acids.

Regarding this clone: The junction and the germline gene differ at one end; a read error may be behind it. V and J are TRBV4-2 and TRBJ2-5; a possible D gene is TRBD2 (5 bases). Germline V lookup: CDR1 LGHNA, CDR2 YNFKEQ. The CDR3 covers 14 residues. The CDR3 region has the DNA TGTGCCAGCAGCCCACTAGTTGCGTCCGAGACCCTGTACTTC. It encodes CASSPLVASETLYF.

The chain recombines TRBV7-2 with TRBJ2-5; TRBD2 aligns across 8 bases. V was clipped by 5 bases and J by 6 bases; unmatched bases: 8. The germline V gene has CDR1 SGHTA and CDR2 FQGNSA. This CDR3 comprises 14 residues. CDR3 DNA sequence: TGTGCCAGCAGCCCCTTCGGGGGGGCAAAGACCCAGTACTTC. It yields the protein CASSPFGGAKTQYF.

The genes are TRBV4-2 and TRBJ1-1, with TRBD1 matching 7 bases. V lost 3 bases and J lost 0; bases outside the gene matches: 4. This CDR3 is built from 15 residues. Germline V gene sequence: CDR1 LGHNA, CDR2 YNFKEQ. The chain's CDR3 is CASSQGQLMNTEAFF. The CDR3, as DNA: TGTGCCAGCAGCCAGGGACAGCTGATGAACACTGAAGCTTTCTTT.

V usage is TRBV28 and J usage is TRBJ1-4; TRBD1 matches 7 bases. Germline CDR1 and CDR2: MDHEN and SYDVKM. The CDR3 spans 13 residues. V gave up 5 bases and J gave up 5 bases; unmatched junction bases: 2. The CDR3 DNA reads TGTGCCAGCAGTGCAGGGGGGAATGAAAAACTGTTTTTT. As protein: CASSAGGNEKLFF. The complete variable domain, with remaining parts taken from reference TRBV28 and TRBJ1-4, reads DVKVTQSSRYLVKRTGEKVFLECVQDMDHENMFWYRQDPGLGLRLIYFSYDVKMKEKGDIPEGYSVSREKKERFSLILESASTNQTSMYLCASSAGGNEKLFFGSGTQLSVL.

V usage is TRBV9 and J usage is TRBJ2-3; D remains ambiguous. V was clipped by 0 bases and J by 2 bases, with 7 bases between them. Per germline, CDR1 SGDLS and CDR2 YYNGEE. The CDR3 length is 14 residues. CDR3 loop: CASSVGLFTDTQYF. The CDR3 nucleotides read TGTGCCAGCAGCGTAGGTTTGTTCACAGATACGCAGTATTTT.

The count of this clone is one. The CDR3 protein is CASSPLETGQETQYF. The CDR3 DNA follows: TGTGCCAGCAGTCCACTAGAGACGGGGCAAGAGACCCAGTACTTC. The rearrangement uses TRBV27 and TRBJ2-5; a weak D match, TRBD2 (5 bases). V dropped 5 bases and J dropped 2 bases, with 15 bases sitting between them. The germline gives CDR1 MNHEY, CDR2 SMNVEV (reference sequence). CDR3 length: 15 residues.

The chain uses TRBV7-2 and TRBJ1-5, with unresolved D. V lost 5 bases and J 1 base, leaving 6 bases between the germline ends. Germline V gives CDR1 SGHTA, CDR2 FQGNSA. The CDR3 has 13 amino acids. The CDR3 sequence: CASSIQSNQPQHF. DNA for the CDR3: TGTGCCAGCAGCATTCAGAGCAATCAGCCCCAGCATTTT.

CDR3 DNA sequence: TGCGCCAGCAGCCCACAGGTGGCAAAAGAGACCCAGTACTTC. It encodes CASSPQVAKETQYF. V usage is TRBV5-1 and J usage is TRBJ2-5, with D possibly matching TRBD1 (5 bases). Germline lookup yields CDR1 SGHRS and CDR2 YFSETQ. The V and J ends lost 4 bases and 3 bases respectively, with 13 bases between them. CDR3 size: 14 residues.

As DNA, the CDR3 is TGTGCCAGCAGTTTAACAAGCGGGAATACGTACAATGAGCAGTTCTTC. Its translation: CASSLTSGNTYNEQFF. The chain uses TRBV27 and TRBJ2-1, with 7 bases that match TRBD2. The CDR3 extends over 16 amino acids. Germline lookup yields CDR1 MNHEY and CDR2 SMNVEV (reference sequence). Trimming removed 2 bases from V and 4 bases from J; junction bases left unmatched: 8.

The chain links TRBV2 to TRBJ2-1; 10 bases are shared with TRBD2. The CDR3 loop spans 15 amino acids. With V trimmed by 8 bases and J by 6 bases, 10 bases remained unmatched. Per the germline V gene, CDR1 is SNHLY and CDR2 is FYNNEI. CDR3 sequence (DNA): TGTGCCAGCGAAACAGCGGGAGGGCCTTTCAATGAGCAGTTCTTC. Encoded protein: CASETAGGPFNEQFF.

The chain recombines TRBV6-5 with TRBJ1-2; possibly TRBD1 for D (6 bases). This CDR3 spans 13 amino acids. CDR1 and CDR2 (germline): MNHEY, SVGAGI. Deletions cut 5 bases from V and 6 bases from J, with 13 bases between. The CDR3 protein is CASSNRGADGYTF. The CDR3 DNA follows: TGTGCCAGCAGTAATAGGGGGGCGGATGGCTACACCTTC.

The CDR3 is CASSLATQNLNTIYF. In nucleotides, the CDR3 is TGTGCCAGCAGCTTAGCGACACAGAACCTGAACACCATATATTTT. This chain joins TRBV7-8 and TRBJ1-3, with unresolved D. Trimming removed 0 bases from V and 7 bases from J, with 13 bases in between. Germline V gene lookup returns CDR1 SGHVS and CDR2 FQNEAQ. There are 15 residues in the CDR3. Looking up the rest from reference TRBV7-8 and TRBJ1-3 gives the full variable domain: GAGVSQSPRYKVAKRGQDVALRCDPISGHVSLFWYQQALGQGPEFLTYFQNEAQLDKSGLPSDRFFAERPEGSVSTLKIQRTQQEDSAVYLCASSLATQNLNTIYFGEGSWLTVV.

The V and J genes are TRBV4-1 and TRBJ1-5; weak D call: TRBD1 (5 bases). CDR3 length: 14 amino acids. Germline CDR1 is MGHRA and CDR2 is YSYEKL. V was pared by 5 bases and J by 4 bases, with 12 bases between. Written as DNA, the CDR3 is TGCGCCAGCAGCTCTCCAGGGCGAAATCAGCCCCAGCATTTT. It is translated as CASSSPGRNQPQHF.

The chain recombines TRBV19 with TRBJ2-5; D is unclear. Germline CDR1 LNHDA, CDR2 SQIVND (reference sequence). The CDR3 has 13 amino acids. Trimming stripped 3 bases from V and 5 bases from J, with 10 bases between. The CDR3 DNA is TGTGCCAGTAGTATGCGAGGTGGGGAGACCCAGTACTTC. Protein product: CASSMRGGETQYF.

The V gene is TRBV2, the J gene TRBJ2-3; D perhaps matches TRBD2 (6 bases). Per the germline V gene, CDR1 is SNHLY and CDR2 is FYNNEI. The CDR3 has 16 residues. V lost 7 bases and J 0 bases, leaving 17 bases between the germline ends. Here the CDR3 DNA reads TGTGCCAGCACTCACCCCCTAGCGTACAGCACAGATACGCAGTATTTT. Its translation is CASTHPLAYSTDTQYF.

V gene TRBV4-3 combines with J gene TRBJ2-3; 10 nucleotides line up with TRBD2. This CDR3 has 17 amino acids. The V and J ends lost 1 base and 2 bases, in that order; junction bases with no gene match: 6. The V gene's germline CDR1 is LGHNA and CDR2 YSLEER. CDR3 coding DNA: TGCGCCAGCAGCCAAGGGCTAGCGGGAGTTGACACAGATACGCAGTATTTT. Its protein product is CASSQGLAGVDTDTQYF.

Note on this clone: Other DNA sequences within the sample encode an identical CDR3. The chain joins TRBV11-2 to TRBJ2-1; D is unclear. The V end lost 0 bases, the J end lost 4 bases, and 7 bases lay between the germline ends. From germline, CDR1 is SGHAT and CDR2 FQNNGV. The CDR3 is 14 amino acids. Written as DNA, the CDR3 is TGTGCCAGCAGCTTAGAAAGGACGTACAATGAGCAGTTCTTC. Residues: CASSLERTYNEQFF.